The clone carrying this T cell receptor (beta chain) was recorded a few times. The data are from a study of blood T cell repertoires in COVID-19. Study-level background: Samples came from the United States, Italy and Spain, spanning acute and convalescent COVID-19. PBMCs, B-cell-depleted T cells, or T cells were the source of the cDNA or gDNA that made up the material.

During active infection, Seattle patients enrolled and were then monitored through disease. Original processing methods: Scientists estimated how many nucleated cells there were by amplifying reference gene primers. TCRdb's table, derived via immunoSEQ multiplex PCR, lists solely in-frame clones and lacks some. Clone size and the V and J calls come from that table; the DNA yielded D and trimming. The table includes roughly 160,000 clones, 70% to 90% detected once. The sequence came from an elderly woman with COVID-19, enrolled during active disease. The sequenced sample was peripheral blood.

In DNA form, the CDR3 reads TGTGCCAGCTCCGGGACAGGGGGATCTCAGCCCCAGCATTTT. The encoded protein is CASSGTGGSQPQHF. The rearrangement uses TRBV18 and TRBJ1-5, with 11 bases matching TRBD1. V trimming: 6 bases; J trimming: 6 bases; junction bases outside the gene matches: 4. This CDR3 is built from 14 residues. Per germline, CDR1 KGHSH and CDR2 LQKENI.